This T cell receptor beta chain is drawn from a study of T cells in Graves' hyperthyroidism and ophthalmopathy. General study points: Within blood appeared most thyroid clonotypes that had expanded above 0.001.

For Graves' hyperthyroidism to be stable, ophthalmopathy could not progress within 18 months. Patients were excluded because of uncontrolled infection, other autoimmune disease, pregnancy or lactation. The germline gives CDR1 SGHNT, CDR2 YENEEA. The CDR3 runs to 13 residues. Between the trimmed V and J ends, which lost 0 bases and 5 bases, there was a span of 6 bases. This clonotype was counted many times. The target antigen is unknown. From RNA transcripts, TCR beta CDR3 regions were amplified. Primed by the HTBI set, a first-round RT-PCR was run on the TCR CDR3. TCRdb re-called the multiplex PCR reads with MiXCR, one entry per CDR3 protein. Here the sample spans hundreds of thousands of distinct CDR3 sequences, about 13% being singletons.

Sequenced sample: blood. The TCR comes from a woman aged 18-29 years with Graves' hyperthyroidism. This chain uses TRBV11-3 with TRBJ2-3; D is unclear. The CDR3 bases are TGTGCCAGCAGCTTAGATGAGGAAGATACGCAGTATTTT. It yields the protein CASSLDEEDTQYF.